The sequence of this TCR beta chain was determined in a study of cytomegalovirus exposure and HLA in healthy donors. Primers for the PCR totalled 60 Vbeta and 13 Jbeta. Per the original methods: Unique TCR beta chains numbered about 80 million in a later analysis, with around 10 million shared. Sequencing was performed with immunoSEQ multiplex PCR; in TCRdb, only in-frame clones are kept and a portion is missing. V and J calls and clone size come straight from that table; D and trimming were deduced from the DNA. The sample consists of 130,000 or so clones, more than 60% of them appearing once. Study-wide results and caveats: It was 164 TCR beta chains that were listed as cytomegalovirus-associated. Being productive about 90% or about 30% of the time was typical of most TCR beta V segments in an earlier analysis.

A note on this clone: Its antigen is currently unknown.

The J segment lost 7 bases and the V segment lost 4 bases, leaving 11 bases of the junction unmatched. Germline lookup yields CDR1 MGHRA and CDR2 YSYEKL. The CDR3 extends over 16 amino acids. This clonotype was obtained from a woman between 50 and 59 years old in good health and CMV-seropositive. The material sequenced was PBMCs. This sequence joins TRBV4-1 and TRBJ2-1; 9 positions agree with TRBD2. In DNA form, the CDR3 reads TGCGCCAGCAGCCCCACTCAGACTAGCGGCCGGAATGAGCAGTTCTTC. This translates into CASSPTQTSGRNEQFF.